The 27 T cell receptor beta chains reported below all come from one sample, sequenced in a study of CD8 T cells in Susac syndrome. Reverse transcription of about 0.5 to 1 ug RNA was carried out with random hexamers. TCRdb re-derived calls from the immunoSEQ multiplex PCR reads in MiXCR, one entry per CDR3 protein. This sample has about 150,000 distinct CDR3 sequences, with approximately 93% found just once. Sequencing was carried out using CD8+ T cells from PBMCs. These receptors were taken from a human donor with multiple sclerosis.

The genes are TRBV11-2 and TRBJ2-3; D may be TRBD1 (5 bases). The CDR3 is 15 amino acids. CDR1 and CDR2 (germline): SGHAT, FQNNGV. V lost 2 bases to trimming and J lost 0 bases, with 9 bases between them. CDR3 loop: CASSLIQGSTDTQYF. CDR3 bases: TGTGCCAGCAGCTTAATCCAGGGTAGCACAGATACGCAGTATTTT. The full variable domain, rest sourced from reference TRBV11-2 and TRBJ2-3, is EAGVAQSPRYKIIEKRQSVAFWCNPISGHATLYWYQQILGQGPKLLIQFQNNGVVDDSQLPKDRFSAERLKGVDSTLKIQPAKLEDSAVYLCASSLIQGSTDTQYFGPGTRLTVL.

The sample holds one count of this clonotype. The chain joins TRBV12-3 or TRBV12-4 to TRBJ2-7, with TRBD1 matching over 8 bases. The trim removed 8 bases at V and 7 bases at J, leaving 7 bases unmatched. The CDR3 sequence is 12 residues long. The CDR3 sequence: CASGDRGREQYF. Here the CDR3 DNA reads TGTGCCAGCGGTGACAGGGGCCGGGAGCAGTACTTC.

For the CDR3, the DNA is TGTGCCAGCAGCCACTTAACTAGCGGGGGAGGGAATGAGCAGTTCTTC. It encodes CASSHLTSGGGNEQFF. The rearrangement joins TRBV3-1 to TRBJ2-1, with 11 bases lining up with TRBD2. Germline assignment: CDR1 LGHDT and CDR2 YNNKEL (reference sequence). CDR3 length: 16 residues. With V trimmed by 3 bases and J by 7 bases, 8 bases remained unmatched.

The chain employs TRBV20-1 and TRBJ1-5; 11 bases are shared with TRBD1. V was clipped by 0 bases and J by 4 bases; unmatched bases: 2. Germline CDR1 DFQATT, CDR2 SNEGSKA (reference sequence). This CDR3 spans 15 amino acids. CDR3 coding DNA: TGCAGTGCTAGAGAGGGACAGGGGGTAAATCAGCCCCAGCATTTT. Translated, it gives CSAREGQGVNQPQHF.

This chain connects TRBV12-3 or TRBV12-4 to TRBJ1-6; TRBD1 might be the D (6 bases). Trimming stripped 3 bases from V and 7 bases from J, with 19 bases between. This CDR3 has 17 amino acids. The CDR3 here is CASSLLSPRGQNSPLHF. The CDR3 DNA reads TGTGCCAGCAGTTTGCTGAGTCCGCGGGGGCAGAATTCACCCCTCCACTTT.

The table lists this clonotype with a few counts. The chain carries TRBV6-5 and TRBJ2-7; 7 bases fit TRBD1. Germline values: CDR1 MNHEY, CDR2 SVGAGI. The CDR3 length is 11 residues. Trimming took 6 bases from V and 5 from J; bases not matched to a gene: 1. The CDR3 is CASRTGNEQYF. In DNA, the CDR3 is TGTGCCAGCAGGACAGGGAACGAGCAGTACTTC.

V usage is TRBV27 and J usage is TRBJ1-2; TRBD1 is a possible D gene (5 bases). V shed 6 bases and J shed 8 bases, with 19 bases lying between them. From germline, CDR1 is MNHEY and CDR2 SMNVEV (reference sequence). This CDR3 is built from 14 residues. In DNA, the CDR3 is TGTGCCAGCAGCCCGGCCAGGGCTGGAGGCGGCTACACCTTC. It encodes CASSPARAGGGYTF.

V usage is TRBV29-1 and J usage is TRBJ2-7; either TRBD1 or TRBD2 may fit D (6 bases each). Germline-derived CDR1 and CDR2 are SQVTM and ANQGSEA. This CDR3 comprises 13 residues. The V gene lost 7 bases and the J gene lost 3 bases, with 16 bases spanning the gap. The CDR3 reads CSAEGGSFYEQYF. For the CDR3, the DNA is TGCAGCGCTGAGGGGGGCTCATTCTACGAGCAGTACTTC.

For the CDR3, the DNA is TGTGCCAGCAGTTACGCGGAGGGTTGGTCCTACGAGCAGTACTTC. It translates to CASSYAEGWSYEQYF. This chain links TRBV6-5 with TRBJ2-7; perhaps TRBD2 as D (6 bases). With 2 bases removed from V and 1 base from J, the gap between germline ends came to 12 bases. The CDR3 is 15 residues long. In germline, CDR1 is MNHEY, CDR2 SVGAGI.

This clonotype was observed a single time. The genes are TRBV5-6 and TRBJ2-3, with a possible D match to TRBD2 (6 bases). The germline V and J ends were trimmed by 2 bases and 2 bases, with 9 bases remaining between them. The CDR3 consists of 14 residues. Germline CDR1 reads SGHDT; CDR2 reads YYEEEE. CDR3 in DNA: TGTGCCAGCAGCTTCCGGGACTTCACAGATACGCAGTATTTT. Its protein is CASSFRDFTDTQYF. Full variable domain (outside the CDR3, taken from reference TRBV5-6 and TRBJ2-3): DAGVTQSPTHLIKTRGQQVTLRCSPKSGHDTVSWYQQALGQGPQFIFQYYEEEERQRGNFPDRFSGHQFPNYSSELNVNALLLGDSALYLCASSFRDFTDTQYFGPGTRLTVL.

The rearrangement joins TRBV13 to TRBJ1-6; TRBD1 agrees at 9 bases. This CDR3 is 15 amino acids long. Trimming at V came to 0 bases and at J to 10 bases, leaving 4 bases not matched to a gene. CDR1 and CDR2 from the germline V gene are PRHDT and FYEKMQ (reference sequence). The CDR3 nucleotides read TGTGCCAGCAGCTTAGGAGGGACAGGGTCATCACCCCTCCACTTT. It yields the protein CASSLGGTGSSPLHF.

CDR3 in DNA: TGTGCCAGCAGTTCCCCGGGACAGGGTCAGCCGAATGAGCAGTTCTTC. Protein product: CASSSPGQGQPNEQFF. V and J are TRBV12-3 or TRBV12-4 and TRBJ2-1; 9 bases are shared with TRBD1. The CDR3 runs to 16 residues. Germline trimming cut 4 bases from V and 7 bases from J; bases unmatched to any gene: 11.

Note on this clonotype: An end of the junction does not agree with germline; a read error may underlie this. The chain links TRBV4-2 to TRBJ1-6, with D possibly TRBD1 on 5 matching bases. This CDR3 spans 14 amino acids. The germline gives CDR1 LGHNA, CDR2 YNFKEQ. CDR3 in DNA: TGTGCCAGCAGACAAGGAGGGGTGGCTTCACCCCTCCACTTT. The encoded protein is CASRQGGVASPLHF.

V is TRBV20-1 and J is TRBJ2-5, with D unclear. CDR1 is DFQATT and CDR2 is SNEGSKA in the germline V gene (reference sequence). V lost 3 bases and J lost 3, with 17 bases in between. The CDR3 is 15 residues long. Here the CDR3 DNA reads TGCAGTGCTAGTATTTGGGCGGCTCAGGAAGAGACCCAGTACTTC. Its protein product is CSASIWAAQEETQYF.

The chain carries TRBV6-2 or TRBV6-3 and TRBJ2-7, with 9 bases that match TRBD2. Germline V lookup: CDR1 MNHEY, CDR2 SVGEGT. This CDR3 contains 14 residues. V gave up 2 bases and J gave up 1 base; unmatched junction bases: 0. Written as DNA, the CDR3 is TGTGCCAGCAGTTACACTAGCGGGTCCTACGAGCAGTACTTC. This sequence encodes CASSYTSGSYEQYF.

The rearrangement links TRBV28 to TRBJ2-1, with unresolved D. Germline CDR1 and CDR2: MDHEN and SYDVKM. CDR3 length: 16 residues. V was trimmed by 6 bases and J by 2 bases, leaving 17 bases between them. CDR3 nucleotide sequence: TGTGCCAGCAGCCTCTCGACCGCACAGCCCTACAATGAGCAGTTCTTC. This translates into CASSLSTAQPYNEQFF.

The rearrangement uses TRBV29-1 and TRBJ2-7, with unresolved D. The V gene lost 0 bases and the J gene lost 0 bases, with 9 bases spanning the gap. The CDR3 contains 14 residues. Germline V gene sequence: CDR1 SQVTM, CDR2 ANQGSEA. As DNA, the CDR3 is TGCAGCGTTGAAGATACCAGTAGCTCCTACGAGCAGTACTTC. This gives the protein CSVEDTSSSYEQYF.

The V call is TRBV7-9, the J call TRBJ2-1; D is unclear. The germline V gene encodes CDR1 SEHNR and CDR2 FQNEAQ (reference sequence). CDR3 size: 15 residues. Trimming removed 8 bases from V and 3 bases from J, with 17 bases in between. In DNA form, the CDR3 reads TGTGCCAGCGCTTATCCCCCCGTCCACTACAATGAGCAGTTCTTC. This encodes CASAYPPVHYNEQFF.

The chain combines TRBV13 with TRBJ1-5; tentatively, D is TRBD1 (5 bases). Deletions cut 0 bases from V and 3 bases from J, with 6 bases between. This CDR3 has 14 amino acids. In germline, CDR1 is PRHDT, CDR2 FYEKMQ (reference sequence). CDR3 coding DNA: TGTGCCAGCAGCTTAGGGGGACCCAATCAGCCCCAGCATTTT. This encodes CASSLGGPNQPQHF.

Only one count was recorded for this clonotype. The chain uses TRBV19 and TRBJ2-1, with D unclear. CDR3 size: 14 residues. V was trimmed by 9 bases and J by 0 bases, leaving 12 bases between them. Germline CDR1 reads LNHDA; CDR2 reads SQIVND (reference sequence). CDR3 coding DNA: TGTGCCAGCGGTCGAGTCAGCTCCTACAATGAGCAGTTCTTC. It is translated as CASGRVSSYNEQFF.

The chain carries TRBV20-1 and TRBJ1-5; no reliable D call. The CDR3 consists of 15 residues. Deletions cut 2 bases from V and 0 bases from J, with 11 bases between. The germline V gene encodes CDR1 DFQATT and CDR2 SNEGSKA (reference sequence). CDR3 region: CSARPQRDSNQPQHF. In DNA, the CDR3 is TGCAGTGCTAGACCCCAGAGGGATAGCAATCAGCCCCAGCATTTT.

This clonotype appeared once. This chain connects TRBV2 to TRBJ2-3; 7 bases map to TRBD2. From germline, CDR1 is SNHLY and CDR2 FYNNEI. This CDR3 contains 14 residues. Trimming took 4 bases from V and 4 from J; bases not matched to a gene: 5. The chain's CDR3 is CASSGTSAADTQYF. CDR3 DNA: TGTGCCAGCAGTGGCACTAGCGCCGCAGATACGCAGTATTTT.

V is TRBV29-1 and J is TRBJ1-2, with D possibly matching TRBD1 (5 bases). From germline, CDR1 is SQVTM and CDR2 ANQGSEA. This CDR3 has 14 residues. Deletions cut 0 bases from V and 3 bases from J, with 11 bases between. The CDR3 nucleotides are TGCAGCGTTGAAGAACCGACAGCCTACTATGGCTACACCTTC. Translating it yields CSVEEPTAYYGYTF.

The V call is TRBV30, the J call TRBJ1-6, with D possibly matching TRBD1 (6 bases). V was pared by 3 bases and J by 10 bases, with 16 bases between. Germline CDR1 and CDR2: GTSNPN and SVGIG (reference sequence). This CDR3 is built from 14 residues. CDR3 residues: CAWREGPRGSPLHF. DNA for the CDR3: TGTGCCTGGAGAGAGGGGCCCAGGGGATCACCCCTCCACTTT.

This chain connects TRBV7-3 to TRBJ2-1; possibly TRBD1 for D (5 bases). V dropped 5 bases and J dropped 7 bases, with 15 bases sitting between them. Germline V CDR1 and CDR2: SGHTA, FQGTGA. The CDR3 sequence is 14 residues long. CDR3: CASSPTGSWNEQFF. Here the CDR3 DNA reads TGTGCCAGCAGCCCTACAGGTTCCTGGAATGAGCAGTTCTTC.

The chain has TRBV27 and TRBJ1-1, with D uncertain. The CDR3 contains 13 residues. The V and J ends lost 5 bases and 11 bases respectively, with 18 bases between them. Germline CDR1 MNHEY, CDR2 SMNVEV (reference sequence). The CDR3, as DNA: TGTGCCAGCAGTCCCATCTGGGCAGAAGGGGCTTTCTTT. It translates to CASSPIWAEGAFF.

The chain has TRBV25-1 and TRBJ2-5; TRBD2 is a possible D gene (6 bases). Trimming stripped 3 bases from V and 5 bases from J, with 13 bases between. The length of the CDR3 is 14 residues. Looked up from germline, CDR1 is MGHDK and CDR2 is SYGVNS. CDR3 nucleotide sequence: TGTGCCAGCAGTGAGTGGGGAGGTTGGGAGACCCAGTACTTC. Protein: CASSEWGGWETQYF.